Presented here are 9 T cell receptor beta chains from one specimen sequenced in a study of T cell repertoires in cytomegalovirus infection. TCRdb re-called the reads through MiXCR, storing one row per CDR3 protein. The sample yields hundreds of thousands of distinct CDR3 sequences, around 32% seen once. These receptors have no identified antigens. Sequencing was performed on cultured PBMCs, taken from culture after CMV antigen stimulation. Every receptor here comes from a human donor in good health (CMV status not recorded). Some clones in this sample may be carry-over from other donors' samples.

This clonotype was detected a few times. This chain links TRBV15 with TRBJ1-6; 7 positions agree with TRBD1. Unmatched junction bases numbered 12, after V lost 3 bases and J lost 4 bases. The CDR3 contains 18 residues. Per germline, CDR1 LNHNV and CDR2 YYDKDF (reference sequence). The CDR3 reads CATSRGMGTEFYNSPLHF. CDR3 bases: TGTGCCACCAGCAGGGGTATGGGGACAGAATTTTATAATTCACCCCTCCACTTT.

The CDR3 loop is CARKTGSSYEQYF. The CDR3 nucleotides read TGCGCCAGAAAAACAGGGAGCTCCTACGAGCAGTACTTC. The V call is TRBV23-1, the J call TRBJ2-7; possibly TRBD1 for D (6 bases). TRBV23-1 is identified as an open reading frame with a role that is uncertain. CDR3 length equals 13 residues. The V end lost 9 bases, the J end lost 0 bases, and 12 bases lay between the germline ends.

The chain couples TRBV7-8 to TRBJ2-1, with D perhaps assigned TRBD1 or TRBD2 (5 bases each). V shed 0 bases and J shed 12 bases, with 15 bases lying between them. Per the germline V gene, CDR1 is SGHVS and CDR2 is FQNEAQ. This CDR3 contains 14 residues. The CDR3 here is CASSLAWFGTGQFF. The CDR3 nucleotides read TGTGCCAGCAGCTTAGCGTGGTTTGGGACCGGGCAGTTCTTC.

The chain couples TRBV12-3 or TRBV12-4 to TRBJ2-3, with D possibly TRBD2 on 6 matching bases. V lost 5 bases to trimming and J lost 2 bases, with 14 bases between them. CDR3 size: 15 residues. The CDR3 DNA is TGTGCCAGCAGTGTAAGGGACTTTTCCACAGATACGCAGTATTTT. This sequence encodes CASSVRDFSTDTQYF.

About this clonotype itself: This clone may be a read error of a much larger clone one base away. The chain recombines TRBV11-2 with TRBJ2-1; 11 bases map to TRBD2. Germline V lookup: CDR1 SGHAT, CDR2 FQNNGV. This CDR3 is built from 15 residues. The V gene end was trimmed by 3 bases and the J gene end by 3 bases; junction bases not matched to a gene: 1. In DNA form, the CDR3 reads TGTGCCAGCAGCTTTACTAGCGGGAGCTACAATGAGCAGTTCTTC. Translation gives CASSFTSGSYNEQFF.

This clonotype was picked up one time. V gene TRBV27 combines with J gene TRBJ2-3; 9 bases match TRBD1. This CDR3 has 14 residues. V gave up 4 bases and J gave up 7 bases; unmatched junction bases: 6. From germline, CDR1 is MNHEY and CDR2 SMNVEV (reference sequence). The CDR3 bases are TGTGCCAGCAGTTCCGGGACAGGGCTAAATACGCAGTATTTT. It translates to CASSSGTGLNTQYF.

This clonotype was observed a few times. The rearrangement links TRBV4-1 to TRBJ2-7; TRBD1 might be the D (5 bases). V lost 4 bases, J lost 1 base, and 11 bases lay in between. Germline CDR1 and CDR2: MGHRA and YSYEKL. The CDR3 is 14 residues long. The CDR3, as DNA: TGCGCCAGCAGCCCGGAAAGGGGTTCCTACGAGCAGTACTTC. Translation gives CASSPERGSYEQYF.

Remarks on this clonotype: In this CDR3 the conserved last residue, phenylalanine or tryptophan, is missing, so a read error is likely. V is TRBV28 and J is TRBJ2-4; 9 bases match TRBD2. This CDR3 is built from 17 residues. Germline loops: CDR1 MDHEN, CDR2 SYDVKM. V trimming: 2 bases; J trimming: 2 bases; junction bases outside the gene matches: 7. In DNA, the CDR3 is TGTGCCAGCAGTTTAATATGGCGGGAGGGGACCAAAAACATTCAGTACGTC. Encoded protein: CASSLIWREGTKNIQYV.

The V call is TRBV6-2 or TRBV6-3, the J call TRBJ2-1; TRBD2 might be the D (6 bases). This CDR3 region has 16 residues. Germline V gene lookup returns CDR1 MNHEY and CDR2 SVGEGT. V was cut by 6 bases and J by 5 bases, with 20 bases left in between. Here the CDR3 reads CASSSIRGGTHNEQFF. The DNA for the CDR3 is TGTGCCAGCAGCTCCATCCGAGGAGGGACCCACAATGAGCAGTTCTTC.